The sequence of this T cell receptor beta chain was determined in a study of T-cell memory formation after mild COVID-19. Across the whole study: Across donors, TCR clusters were largely donor specific.

This CDR3 has 17 residues. Per the germline V gene, CDR1 is MNHEY and CDR2 is SMNVEV (reference sequence). Trimming cost V 0 bases and J 5 bases, with 16 bases left between them. TCRdb fed the 5' RACE reads into MiXCR, producing one record per CDR3 protein. The sample carries tens of thousands of distinct CDR3 sequences, 10% to 15% recorded once. The sequence derives from an adult woman who had mild COVID-19 (a few samples of this study predate the infection). Cell type and time point are not known. The genes are TRBV27 and TRBJ2-2; possibly TRBD1 for D (5 bases). Sequenced material: PBMCs or a T cell subset sorted from them (not recorded which). The CDR3 loop reads CASSLSDTDLGTGELFF. CDR3 DNA sequence: TGTGCCAGCAGTTTATCGGACACAGACCTAGGTACCGGGGAGCTGTTTTTT.